One and the same sample provided the 24 T cell receptor beta chains below, sequenced in a study of OX40 agonist ivuxolimab in advanced cancers. TCRdb keeps only in-frame clones here, not all; method: immunoSEQ multiplex PCR. The table has tens of thousands of clones, roughly 82% seen once. The sample in question was CD4+ or CD8+ T cells sorted from blood, obtained in a trial of the OX40 agonist ivuxolimab. Every receptor here comes from an adult with an advanced solid tumor such as melanoma, head and neck, liver or kidney cancer.

V is TRBV28 and J is TRBJ2-6; D uncertain. V was cut by 6 bases and J by 5 bases, with 8 bases left in between. CDR1 is MDHEN and CDR2 is SYDVKM in the germline V gene. This CDR3 is 13 amino acids long. This CDR3 reads CASRRGRANVLTF. For the CDR3, the DNA is TGTGCCAGCAGGAGAGGTAGGGCCAACGTCCTGACTTTC.

The chain links TRBV5-8 to TRBJ1-5; D not certain. V was pared by 0 bases and J by 4 bases, with 5 bases between. The CDR3 spans 13 residues. The V gene's germline CDR1 is SGHTS and CDR2 YDEGEE. The DNA for the CDR3 is TGTGCCAGCAGCTTGGATCAGAATCAGCCCCAGCATTTT. Translating it yields CASSLDQNQPQHF.

This clone was detected only once. The chain uses TRBV5-5 and TRBJ2-1; TRBD2 matches at 13 bases. The CDR3 has 15 residues. Germline V lookup: CDR1 SGHKS, CDR2 YYEKEE (reference sequence). Trimming removed 4 bases from V and 6 bases from J; junction bases left unmatched: 4. CDR3 bases: TGTGCCAGCAGCCCTCGGACTAGCGGGGGCAATGAGCAGTTCTTC. Residues: CASSPRTSGGNEQFF.

This clone was detected once. The CDR3 here is CASSQTGGTHYEQYF. In DNA, the CDR3 is TGCGCCAGCAGCCAAACAGGGGGGACCCACTACGAGCAGTACTTC. V gene TRBV4-1 combines with J gene TRBJ2-7, with TRBD1 identical over 8 bases. The CDR3 totals 15 residues. V was clipped by 2 bases and J by 3 bases; unmatched bases: 6. The germline V gene has CDR1 MGHRA and CDR2 YSYEKL.

Only one count was recorded for this clone. The J gene is TRBJ1-3, the V gene TRBV19; D unclear. V gave up 4 bases and J gave up 0 bases, with 13 bases separating them. The CDR3 covers 16 residues. CDR1 is LNHDA and CDR2 is SQIVND in the germline V gene (reference sequence). CDR3 loop: CASSKSVFSSGNTIYF. The CDR3 nucleotides read TGTGCCAGTAGTAAGAGCGTCTTCTCCTCTGGAAACACCATATATTTT.

The table lists this clone with a count of one. The chain couples TRBV2 to TRBJ2-5; D is ambiguous. This CDR3 contains 17 residues. CDR1 is SNHLY, CDR2 FYNNEI, per germline. Trimming pared 0 bases from V and 5 bases from J, leaving 19 bases between. Here the CDR3 reads CASSEAAVGSSAETQYF. As DNA, the CDR3 is TGTGCCAGCAGTGAAGCTGCGGTGGGCTCTTCGGCTGAGACCCAGTACTTC.

The genes are TRBV29-1 and TRBJ2-4; D is perhaps TRBD1 or TRBD2 (7 bases each). Germline-derived CDR1 and CDR2 are SQVTM and ANQGSEA. CDR3 length: 14 amino acids. V dropped 5 bases and J dropped 3 bases, with 14 bases sitting between them. The CDR3 DNA is TGCAGCGTTTGGGGAGGGGGCGTCAAAAACATTCAGTACTTC. Its protein is CSVWGGGVKNIQYF. The entire variable domain, with the rest obtained from reference TRBV29-1 and TRBJ2-4, is as follows: SAVISQKPSRDICQRGTSLTIQCQVDSQVTMMFWYRQQPGQSLTLIATANQGSEATYESGFVIDKFPISRPNLTFSTLTVSNMSPEDSSIYLCSVWGGGVKNIQYFGAGTRLSVL.

The chain recombines TRBV10-2 with TRBJ2-2, with D perhaps being TRBD1 or TRBD2 (7 bases each). The CDR3 is 17 amino acids. Trimming removed 6 bases from V and 5 bases from J, with 22 bases in between. The germline gives CDR1 WSHSY, CDR2 SAAADI. CDR3 region: CASRGSGGGEGTGELFF. The CDR3 DNA sequence: TGCGCCAGCAGGGGTTCAGGGGGAGGGGAAGGAACCGGGGAGCTGTTTTTT.

The rearrangement joins TRBV6-1 to TRBJ1-2; maybe TRBD1 (6 bases). Germline V gene data show CDR1 as MNHNS and CDR2 as SASEGT. Trimming removed 9 bases from V and 2 bases from J, with 13 bases in between. The CDR3 contains 13 residues. CDR3 bases: TGTGCCAGATCGCAGGGGTCCAACTATGGCTACACCTTC. This sequence encodes CARSQGSNYGYTF.

This clone was detected a few times. The chain couples TRBV4-2 to TRBJ2-7; 11 positions agree with TRBD2. The trim removed 0 bases at V and 2 bases at J, leaving 0 bases unmatched. The CDR3 totals 15 residues. In germline, CDR1 is LGHNA, CDR2 YNFKEQ. The CDR3 loop reads CASSQELAGAYEQYF. CDR3 DNA: TGTGCCAGCAGCCAAGAACTAGCGGGGGCCTACGAGCAGTACTTC.

The CDR3 here is CASSPPGGWGEQYF. The CDR3 coding sequence is TGTGCCAGCTCACCTCCAGGGGGCTGGGGCGAGCAGTACTTC. The chain couples TRBV18 to TRBJ2-7; the match to TRBD1 covers 8 bases. Germline lookup yields CDR1 KGHSH and CDR2 LQKENI. V shed 3 bases and J 6 bases; nucleotides not matched to a gene: 7. The CDR3 has 14 amino acids.

This clone was seen once. This sequence joins TRBV2 and TRBJ2-1, with D possibly being TRBD2 (6 bases). The V gene lost 3 bases and the J gene lost 10 bases, with 13 bases spanning the gap. Germline CDR1 is SNHLY and CDR2 is FYNNEI. CDR3 length equals 13 residues. As DNA, the CDR3 is TGTGCCAGCAGTGATTACGGGACTTACGAGCAGTTCTTC. This encodes CASSDYGTYEQFF.

This chain connects TRBV28 to TRBJ2-3; perhaps TRBD1 as D (6 bases). V lost 5 bases to trimming and J lost 5 bases, with 17 bases between them. Per germline, CDR1 MDHEN and CDR2 SYDVKM. The CDR3 covers 15 residues. The CDR3 nucleotides read TGTGCCAGCAGTAAGGGGGTTGGTGTGTTAGATACGCAGTATTTT. Translation: CASSKGVGVLDTQYF.

V usage is TRBV19 and J usage is TRBJ2-7, with 8 bases aligning to TRBD1. V was clipped by 6 bases and J by 5 bases; unmatched bases: 6. Germline V gene data show CDR1 as LNHDA and CDR2 as SQIVND (reference sequence). CDR3 size: 13 residues. CDR3: CASRTPGGHEQYF. CDR3 nucleotides: TGTGCCAGTAGAACTCCAGGGGGCCACGAGCAGTACTTC. Filled out from reference TRBV19 and TRBJ2-7, the complete variable domain reads DGGITQSPKYLFRKEGQNVTLSCEQNLNHDAMYWYRQDPGQGLRLIYYSQIVNDFQKGDIAEGYSVSREKKESFPLTVTSAQKNPTAFYLCASRTPGGHEQYFGPGTRLTVT.

The rearrangement uses TRBV18 and TRBJ2-3, with 10 bases matching TRBD2. J lost 6 bases, V lost 0 bases, and 9 bases had no gene match. Germline V CDR1 and CDR2: KGHSH, LQKENI. This CDR3 spans 17 amino acids. The CDR3, as DNA: TGTGCCAGCTCACCACCACTCGGGACTAGCGATTCGGATACGCAGTATTTT. Protein product: CASSPPLGTSDSDTQYF.

The CDR3 reads CASSSTTSGGPPLRTQYF. The DNA for the CDR3 is TGCGCCAGCAGCAGCACGACTAGCGGGGGGCCCCCACTACGGACCCAGTACTTC. The chain employs TRBV5-1 and TRBJ2-5; 13 bases are shared with TRBD2. The CDR3 runs to 18 residues. With 4 bases clipped from V and 7 bases from J, the junction kept 16 bases outside the gene matches. Germline V gives CDR1 SGHRS, CDR2 YFSETQ.

This rearrangement joins TRBV18 to TRBJ2-5, with a weak D call TRBD2 (6 bases). V lost 2 bases, J lost 5 bases, and 9 bases lay in between. The CDR3 runs 13 residues. Germline loops: CDR1 KGHSH, CDR2 LQKENI. The CDR3 DNA follows: TGTGCCAGCTCACCAGCTAGCGCGGAGACCCAGTACTTC. Protein product: CASSPASAETQYF.

The J gene is TRBJ2-3, the V gene TRBV7-8; unclear D gene. CDR1 is SGHVS and CDR2 is FQNEAQ in the germline V gene. CDR3 length equals 12 residues. V was clipped by 7 bases and J by 3 bases, with 8 bases between them. Here the CDR3 reads CASTVDTDTQYF. As DNA, the CDR3 is TGTGCCAGCACCGTGGATACAGATACGCAGTATTTT.

V gene TRBV7-9 combines with J gene TRBJ1-5; 7 bases agree with TRBD1. Germline values: CDR1 SEHNR, CDR2 FQNEAQ (reference sequence). There are 14 residues in the CDR3. The V and J ends lost 3 bases and 4 bases, in that order; junction bases with no gene match: 3. CDR3 coding DNA: TGTGCCAGCAGCTTGGGACAGCGGAATCAGCCCCAGCATTTT. This gives the protein CASSLGQRNQPQHF.

V usage is TRBV11-2 and J usage is TRBJ2-3; D perhaps matches TRBD2 (5 bases). CDR3 size: 14 residues. Germline CDR1 is SGHAT and CDR2 is FQNNGV. Trimming shortened V by 2 bases and J by 6 bases, and 12 bases separated the two germline ends. CDR3 nucleotide sequence: TGTGCCAGCAGCTTACGAGTCCGCGGGGATACGCAGTATTTT. Amino acids: CASSLRVRGDTQYF. Full variable domain (missing parts from reference TRBV11-2 and TRBJ2-3): EAGVAQSPRYKIIEKRQSVAFWCNPISGHATLYWYQQILGQGPKLLIQFQNNGVVDDSQLPKDRFSAERLKGVDSTLKIQPAKLEDSAVYLCASSLRVRGDTQYFGPGTRLTVL.

The V call is TRBV15, the J call TRBJ2-7; D is undetermined. The V end lost 0 bases, the J end lost 3 bases, and 6 bases lay between the germline ends. CDR1 and CDR2 (germline): LNHNV, YYDKDF (reference sequence). This CDR3 has 13 amino acids. For the CDR3, the DNA is TGTGCCACCAGCAGAGAGAGGAACTACGAGCAGTACTTC. Protein product: CATSRERNYEQYF.

The chain recombines TRBV5-6 with TRBJ2-5; the D gene is possibly TRBD2 (5 bases). This CDR3 comprises 13 residues. With 2 bases removed from V and 2 bases from J, the gap between germline ends came to 7 bases. Germline V gene lookup returns CDR1 SGHDT and CDR2 YYEEEE. The CDR3 here is CASSLGSQETQYF. Written as DNA, the CDR3 is TGTGCCAGCAGCTTAGGGAGTCAAGAGACCCAGTACTTC.

V and J are TRBV11-3 and TRBJ2-7; weak D call: TRBD1 (5 bases). Germline CDR1 is SGHNT and CDR2 is YENEEA. The CDR3 has 13 residues. Between the trimmed V and J ends, which lost 4 bases and 2 bases, there was a span of 9 bases. The CDR3 sequence is CASSSSRAYEQYF. CDR3 sequence (DNA): TGTGCCAGCAGCTCGTCCAGGGCCTACGAGCAGTACTTC.

The rearrangement joins TRBV28 to TRBJ1-2, with D unclear. CDR1 and CDR2 (germline): MDHEN, SYDVKM. The CDR3 is 15 amino acids. V was trimmed by 1 base and J by 4 bases, leaving 13 bases between them. The CDR3 sequence is CASSLYLGLGYGYTF. For the CDR3, the DNA is TGTGCCAGCAGTTTATACTTAGGGTTGGGCTATGGCTACACCTTC.